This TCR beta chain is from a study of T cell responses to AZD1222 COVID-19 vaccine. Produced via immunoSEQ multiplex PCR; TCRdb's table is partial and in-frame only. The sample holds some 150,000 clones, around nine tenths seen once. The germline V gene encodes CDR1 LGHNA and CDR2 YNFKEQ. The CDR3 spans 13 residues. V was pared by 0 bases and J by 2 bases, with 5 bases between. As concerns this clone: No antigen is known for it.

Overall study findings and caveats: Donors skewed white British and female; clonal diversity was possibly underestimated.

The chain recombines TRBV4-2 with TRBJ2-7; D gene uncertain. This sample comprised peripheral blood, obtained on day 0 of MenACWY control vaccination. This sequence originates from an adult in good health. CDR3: CASSQEQTYEQYF. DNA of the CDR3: TGTGCCAGCAGCCAAGAGCAGACCTACGAGCAGTACTTC.